The source of this T cell receptor beta chain is a study of response to subunit inactivated influenza vaccine (dated by TCRdb to 2016 to 2019). Study-level background: Deep quantitative T cell receptor repertoire profiling was used in the study to track responses to a trivalent subunit inactivated influenza vaccine. Study-wide conclusions, independent of this receptor: The authors proposed that each seasonal influenza vaccination may bring in only a limited number of new T cells.

Libraries were prepared through RT-PCR. This sample was sequenced with an Illumina HiSeq 2500. TCRdb applied fastp at Q25 and MiXCR to the public reads, then kept only in-frame beta chains. Each entry merges the rows of one CDR3 protein and shows their most common DNA and genes. Within this sample are 500,000 to 600,000 distinct CDR3 sequences, with 10% to 15% of them counted one time only. The ten largest clones capture 10% to 13% of the sample. Details on this clonotype: The specificity of this receptor is unknown. No clone much larger than this one lies a single base away; base qualities are absent.

The V end gives up 4 bases and the J end 3 bases, leaving 16 bases in the junction not matched to a gene. Reading from cysteine to phenylalanine, the CDR3 counts 18 amino acids. The DNA shown is the 54-base CDR3, in frame from base 1. The germline V gene (reference sequence) provides CDR1 SGHAT and CDR2 FQDESV. The chain joins TRBV11-1 to TRBJ2-7; 9 bases in between match TRBD1. This sample comprised PBMCs from blood, obtained on the day of vaccination. This clonotype originated in a man aged 50 to 59 who received an inactivated influenza vaccine. Donor details come from another sample of the same person, matched by shared clones. The bases are TGTGCCAGCAGCTCTCCCAACAAGGGGGGACAGGGTAGCTACGAGCAGTACTTC. This encodes CASSSPNKGGQGSYEQYF.